This is a list of T cell receptor beta chains from one sample in a study of post-analysis software for immune sequencing data. TCRdb passed the PCR reads through MiXCR, listing each CDR3 protein once. The sample yields 380,000 or so distinct CDR3 sequences, roughly 35% seen once. Input material: blood. Source of these receptors: a girl under 18 with multiple sclerosis. CDR3s include the opening cysteine and the closing phenylalanine or tryptophan. A D gene is named only where the DNA matches it firmly. The listing skips clone size in some rows; elsewhere it reads once, few, many or a size class.

d_call	clone_size	v_call	j_call	cdr3_aa	cdr3_nt
TRBD2	few	TRBV27	TRBJ2-7	CASRIAGGPGSYEQYF	TGTGCCAGCAGAATAGCGGGGGGGCCCGGCTCCTACGAGCAGTACTTC
NA	NA	TRBV12-3/TRBV12-4	TRBJ1-1	CASSAGEAFF	TGTGCCAGCAGTGCCGGCGAAGCTTTCTTT
NA	NA	TRBV3-1	TRBJ2-7	CASSHGGIEQYF	TGTGCCAGCAGCCATGGAGGGATCGAGCAGTACTTC
NA	few	TRBV9	TRBJ2-3	CASSPIRGEDTQYF	TGTGCCAGCAGCCCGATAAGGGGCGAGGATACGCAGTATTTT
TRBD2	NA	TRBV5-1	TRBJ2-7	CASSLTSATYEQYF	TGCGCCAGCAGCTTGACTAGCGCAACCTACGAGCAGTACTTC
TRBD1	few	TRBV29-1	TRBJ1-2	CSVTLGQGAYGYTF	TGCAGCGTTACTTTGGGACAGGGGGCGTATGGCTACACCTTC
NA	NA	TRBV12-3/TRBV12-4	TRBJ2-3	CASLDLTRGTDAQYF	TGTGCCAGCTTGGACCTGACAAGGGGAACAGATGCGCAGTATTTT
TRBD1	few	TRBV20-1	TRBJ1-1	CSARDPGTDFGEAFF	TGCAGTGCTAGAGACCCCGGGACAGATTTCGGGGAAGCTTTCTTT
NA	few	TRBV12-3/TRBV12-4	TRBJ1-1	CASSLQRGGEAFF	TGTGCCAGCAGTTTACAACGGGGGGGTGAAGCTTTCTTT
TRBD1	many	TRBV11-3	TRBJ2-1	CASSSRGTIGNEQFF	TGTGCCAGCAGCTCCAGGGGGACGATCGGCAATGAGCAGTTCTTC
NA	many	TRBV6-2/TRBV6-3	TRBJ2-3	CASSPGTATDTQYF	TGTGCCAGCAGCCCCGGGACGGCCACAGATACGCAGTATTTT
NA	few	TRBV9	TRBJ2-4	CASSQRDSGGRIAKNIQYF	TGTGCCAGCAGCCAAAGGGACAGCGGGGGTAGGATAGCCAAAAACATTCAGTACTTC
NA	many	TRBV20-1	TRBJ2-1	CSAPGFSYNEQFF	TGCAGTGCTCCAGGGTTCTCCTACAATGAGCAGTTCTTC